This TCR beta chain was sequenced during a study of Tregs in tolerant kidney transplant recipients. Study-level points and caveats: The small number of patients limits these findings pending further validation.

CDR1 and CDR2 (germline): SGHRS, YFSETQ. Trimming took 0 bases from V and 6 from J, leaving 3 bases between them. The CDR3 runs to 12 residues. As concerns this clone: Its target is not known. The CDR3 extends 3 residues past the end of the read, so its final part is completed from the germline J gene.

Sequencing used immunoSEQ multiplex PCR; TCRdb keeps in-frame clones, though not all of them. The repertoire shows under 55,000 clones; the top ten hold about 0.83%. The V gene is TRBV5-1, the J gene TRBJ2-2; D remains ambiguous. This receptor was taken from a human donor who received a combined kidney and bone marrow transplant. Sequenced material: CD4+ T cells from blood, taken before the transplant. The CDR3 sequence is CASSLAAGELFF. The CDR3 bases that were read are TGCGCCAGCAGCTTGGCGGCCGGGGAG.